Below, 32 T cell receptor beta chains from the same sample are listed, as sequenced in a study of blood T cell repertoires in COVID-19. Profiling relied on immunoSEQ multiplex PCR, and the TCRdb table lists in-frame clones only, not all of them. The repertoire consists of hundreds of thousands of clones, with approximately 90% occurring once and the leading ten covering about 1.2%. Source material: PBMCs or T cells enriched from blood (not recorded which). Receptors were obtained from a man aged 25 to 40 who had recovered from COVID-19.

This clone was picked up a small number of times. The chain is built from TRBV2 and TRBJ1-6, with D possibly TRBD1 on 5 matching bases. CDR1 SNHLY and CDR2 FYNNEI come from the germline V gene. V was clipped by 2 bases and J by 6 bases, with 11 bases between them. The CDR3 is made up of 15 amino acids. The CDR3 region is CASSEPAGINSPLHF. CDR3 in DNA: TGTGCCAGCAGTGAACCGGCAGGGATTAATTCACCCCTCCACTTT.

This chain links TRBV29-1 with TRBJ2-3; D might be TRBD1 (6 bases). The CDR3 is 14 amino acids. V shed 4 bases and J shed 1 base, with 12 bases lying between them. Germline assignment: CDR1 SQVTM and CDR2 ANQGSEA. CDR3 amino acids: CSVALGAGTDTQYF. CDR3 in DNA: TGCAGCGTTGCCTTGGGGGCGGGCACAGATACGCAGTATTTT.

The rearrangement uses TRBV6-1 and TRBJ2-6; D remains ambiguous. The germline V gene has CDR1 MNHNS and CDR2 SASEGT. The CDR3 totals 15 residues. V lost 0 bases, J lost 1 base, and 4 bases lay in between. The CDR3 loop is CASSEARSGANVLTF. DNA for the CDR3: TGTGCCAGCAGTGAAGCGAGGTCTGGGGCCAACGTCCTGACTTTC.

The CDR3 reads CAWSLALLAKNIQYF. The CDR3, as DNA: TGTGCCTGGAGTTTAGCGCTCCTAGCCAAAAACATTCAGTACTTC. The chain carries TRBV30 and TRBJ2-4; TRBD2 might be the D (5 bases). The V gene lost 2 bases and the J gene lost 0 bases, with 11 bases spanning the gap. Germline lookup yields CDR1 GTSNPN and CDR2 SVGIG (reference sequence). The CDR3 contains 15 residues.

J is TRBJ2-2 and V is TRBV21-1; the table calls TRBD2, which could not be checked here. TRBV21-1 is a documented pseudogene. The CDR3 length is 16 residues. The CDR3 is CASSKRRRLSIGELFF. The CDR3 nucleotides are TGTGCCAGCAGCAAAAGGCGGCGCTTATCGATCGGGGAGCTGTTTTTT.

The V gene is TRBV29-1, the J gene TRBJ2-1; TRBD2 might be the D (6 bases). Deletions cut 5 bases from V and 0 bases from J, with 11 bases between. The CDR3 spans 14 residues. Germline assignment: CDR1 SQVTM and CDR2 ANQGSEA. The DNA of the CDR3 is TGCAGCGTTCGGGAGCAAAACTCCTACAATGAGCAGTTCTTC. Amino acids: CSVREQNSYNEQFF.

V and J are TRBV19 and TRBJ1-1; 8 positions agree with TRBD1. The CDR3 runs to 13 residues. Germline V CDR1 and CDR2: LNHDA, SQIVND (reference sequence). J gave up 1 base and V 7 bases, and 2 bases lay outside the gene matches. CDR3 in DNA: TGTGCCAGTAACACAGGGGGGAACACTGAAGCTTTCTTT. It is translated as CASNTGGNTEAFF.

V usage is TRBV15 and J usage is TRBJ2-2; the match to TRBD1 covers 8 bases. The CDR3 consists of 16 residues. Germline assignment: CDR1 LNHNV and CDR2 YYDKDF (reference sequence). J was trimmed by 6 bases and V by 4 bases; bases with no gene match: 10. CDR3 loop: CATSTRTGSKAGELFF. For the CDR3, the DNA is TGTGCCACCAGCACCAGGACAGGGTCGAAAGCCGGGGAGCTGTTTTTT. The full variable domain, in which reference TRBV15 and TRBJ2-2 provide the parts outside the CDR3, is DAMVIQNPRYQVTQFGKPVTLSCSQTLNHNVMYWYQQKSSQAPKLLFHYYDKDFNNEADTPDNFQSRRPNTSFCFLDIRSPGLGDTAMYLCATSTRTGSKAGELFFGEGSRLTVL.

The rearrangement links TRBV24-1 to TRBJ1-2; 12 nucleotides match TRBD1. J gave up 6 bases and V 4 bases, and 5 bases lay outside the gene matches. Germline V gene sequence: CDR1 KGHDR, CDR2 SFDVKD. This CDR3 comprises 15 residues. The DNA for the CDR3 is TGTGCCACCAGTGACGGGGACAGGGGGCCGGATGGCTACACCTTC. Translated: CATSDGDRGPDGYTF.

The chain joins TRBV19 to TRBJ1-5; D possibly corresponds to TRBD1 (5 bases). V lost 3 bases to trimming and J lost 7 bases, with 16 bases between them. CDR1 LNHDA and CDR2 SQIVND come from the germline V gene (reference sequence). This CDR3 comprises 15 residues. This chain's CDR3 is CASSIDAERGQPQHF. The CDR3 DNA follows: TGTGCCAGTAGTATTGATGCAGAAAGGGGCCAGCCCCAGCATTTT.

Written as DNA, the CDR3 is TGTGCCAGCAGCTTAGCCAATCCCGGGACTAGCCCTTACAATGAGCAGTTCTTC. Translating it yields CASSLANPGTSPYNEQFF. V gene TRBV13 combines with J gene TRBJ2-1; 9 bases agree with TRBD2. Per the germline V gene, CDR1 is PRHDT and CDR2 is FYEKMQ (reference sequence). The CDR3 is 18 residues long. V was clipped by 1 base and J by 4 bases; unmatched bases: 11.

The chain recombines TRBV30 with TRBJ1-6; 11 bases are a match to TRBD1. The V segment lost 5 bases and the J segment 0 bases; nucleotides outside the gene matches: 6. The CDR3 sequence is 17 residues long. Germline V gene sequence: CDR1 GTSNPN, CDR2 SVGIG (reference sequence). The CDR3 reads CAWGQGADSSYNSPLHF. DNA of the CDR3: TGTGCCTGGGGACAGGGGGCGGATAGCTCCTATAATTCACCCCTCCACTTT.

For the CDR3, the DNA is TGTGCCAGCAGTTACCTGGCGGCCTCTGCCGAGCAGTTCTTC. It translates to CASSYLAASAEQFF. The chain has TRBV6-2 or TRBV6-3 and TRBJ2-1; D remains unclear. Per the germline V gene, CDR1 is MNHEY and CDR2 is SVGEGT. The CDR3 sequence is 14 residues long. The V end lost 2 bases, the J end lost 10 bases, and 15 bases lay between the germline ends.

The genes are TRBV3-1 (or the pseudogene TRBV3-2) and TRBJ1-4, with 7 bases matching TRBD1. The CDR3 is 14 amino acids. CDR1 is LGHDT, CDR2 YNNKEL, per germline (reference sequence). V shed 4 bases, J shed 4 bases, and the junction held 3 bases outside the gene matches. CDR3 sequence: CASSPGQINEKLFF. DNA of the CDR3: TGTGCCAGCAGCCCGGGACAGATTAATGAAAAACTGTTTTTT.

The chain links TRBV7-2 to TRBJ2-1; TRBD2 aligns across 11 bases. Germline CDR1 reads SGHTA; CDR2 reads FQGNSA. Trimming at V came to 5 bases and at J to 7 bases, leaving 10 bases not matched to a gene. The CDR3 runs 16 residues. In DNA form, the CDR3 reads TGTGCCAGCAGCGACGTACTAGCGGGAGTCACGAATGAGCAGTTCTTC. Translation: CASSDVLAGVTNEQFF.

DNA of the CDR3: TGTGCCAGCAGCTTAGCGCGGGCTAGCACCCTGGACTACAATGAGCAGTTCTTC. This codes for CASSLARASTLDYNEQFF. This chain links TRBV7-8 with TRBJ2-1; the D gene is possibly TRBD2 (5 bases). The CDR3 length is 18 residues. V lost 0 bases and J lost 3, with 18 bases in between. Germline V gene sequence: CDR1 SGHVS, CDR2 FQNEAQ.

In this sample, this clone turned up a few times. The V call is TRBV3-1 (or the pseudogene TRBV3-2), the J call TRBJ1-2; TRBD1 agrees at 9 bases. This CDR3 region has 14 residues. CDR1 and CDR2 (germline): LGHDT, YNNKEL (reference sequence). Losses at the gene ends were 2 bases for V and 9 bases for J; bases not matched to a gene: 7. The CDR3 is CASSQPGTGSRYTF. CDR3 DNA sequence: TGTGCCAGCAGCCAACCCGGGACAGGGTCGCGCTACACCTTC.

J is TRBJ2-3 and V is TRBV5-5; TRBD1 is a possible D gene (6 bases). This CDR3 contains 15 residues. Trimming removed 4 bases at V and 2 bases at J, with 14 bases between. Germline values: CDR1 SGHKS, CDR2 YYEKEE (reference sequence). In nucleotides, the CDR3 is TGTGCCAGCAGCACCGGACAGTTTTACACAGATACGCAGTATTTT. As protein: CASSTGQFYTDTQYF. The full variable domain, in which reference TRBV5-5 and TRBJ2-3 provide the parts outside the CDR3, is DAGVTQSPTHLIKTRGQQVTLRCSPISGHKSVSWYQQVLGQGPQFIFQYYEKEERGRGNFPDRFSARQFPNYSSELNVNALLLGDSALYLCASSTGQFYTDTQYFGPGTRLTVL.

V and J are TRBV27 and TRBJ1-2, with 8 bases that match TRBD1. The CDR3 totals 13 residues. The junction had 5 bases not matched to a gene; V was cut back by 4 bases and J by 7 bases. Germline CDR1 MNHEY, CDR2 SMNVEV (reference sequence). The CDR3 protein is CASSWGQDTGYTF. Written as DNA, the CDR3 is TGTGCCAGCAGTTGGGGACAGGATACTGGCTACACCTTC.

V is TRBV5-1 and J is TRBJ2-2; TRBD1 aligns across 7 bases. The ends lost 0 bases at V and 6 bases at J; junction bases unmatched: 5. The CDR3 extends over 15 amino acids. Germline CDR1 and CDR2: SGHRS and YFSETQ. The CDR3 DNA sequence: TGCGCCAGCAGCTTGGGACAGGGCCCAGCCGGGGAGCTGTTTTTT. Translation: CASSLGQGPAGELFF.

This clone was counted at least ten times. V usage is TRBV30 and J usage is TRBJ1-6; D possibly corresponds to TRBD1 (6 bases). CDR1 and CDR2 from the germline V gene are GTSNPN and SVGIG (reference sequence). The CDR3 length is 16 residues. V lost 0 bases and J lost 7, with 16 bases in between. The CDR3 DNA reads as TGTGCCTGGAGTGTACTCGGGGACACGGTGAATTCACCCCTCCACTTT. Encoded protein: CAWSVLGDTVNSPLHF. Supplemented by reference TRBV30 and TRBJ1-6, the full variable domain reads SQTIHQWPATLVQPVGSPLSLECTVEGTSNPNLYWYRQAAGRGLQLLFYSVGIGQISSEVPQNLSASRPQDRQFILSSKKLLLSDSGFYLCAWSVLGDTVNSPLHFGNGTRLTVT.

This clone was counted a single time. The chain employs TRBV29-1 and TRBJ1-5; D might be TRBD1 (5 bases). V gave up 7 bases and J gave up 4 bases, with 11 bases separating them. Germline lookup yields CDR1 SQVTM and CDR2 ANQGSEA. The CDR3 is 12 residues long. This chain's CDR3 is CSAQGGNQPQHF. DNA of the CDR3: TGCAGCGCCCAGGGTGGGAATCAGCCCCAGCATTTT.

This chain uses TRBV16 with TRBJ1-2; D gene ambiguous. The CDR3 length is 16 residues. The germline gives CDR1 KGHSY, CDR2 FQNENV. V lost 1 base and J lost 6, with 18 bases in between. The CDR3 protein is CASSQLARGGFDGYTF. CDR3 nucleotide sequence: TGTGCCAGCAGCCAATTGGCCAGAGGCGGCTTTGATGGCTACACCTTC. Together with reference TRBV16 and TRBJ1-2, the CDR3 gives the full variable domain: GEEVAQTPKHLVRGEGQKAKLYCAPIKGHSYVFWYQQVLKNEFKFLISFQNENVFDETGMPKERFSAKCLPNSPCSLEIQATKLEDSAVYFCASSQLARGGFDGYTFGSGTRLTVV.

The CDR3 here is CATSRGQGRSYNEQFF. The CDR3 DNA reads TGTGCCACCAGCAGAGGTCAGGGTCGAAGTTACAATGAGCAGTTCTTC. This chain joins TRBV15 and TRBJ2-1; a possible D gene is TRBD1 (5 bases). Germline lookup yields CDR1 LNHNV and CDR2 YYDKDF (reference sequence). The V gene lost 1 base and the J gene lost 4 bases, with 14 bases spanning the gap. This CDR3 has 16 residues.

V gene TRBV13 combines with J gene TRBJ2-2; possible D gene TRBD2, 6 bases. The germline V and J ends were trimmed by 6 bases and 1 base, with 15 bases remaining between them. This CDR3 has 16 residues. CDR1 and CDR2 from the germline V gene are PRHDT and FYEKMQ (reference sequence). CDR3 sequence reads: CASRPRRDGNTGELFF. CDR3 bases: TGTGCCAGCAGGCCTAGGCGGGACGGGAACACCGGGGAGCTGTTTTTT.

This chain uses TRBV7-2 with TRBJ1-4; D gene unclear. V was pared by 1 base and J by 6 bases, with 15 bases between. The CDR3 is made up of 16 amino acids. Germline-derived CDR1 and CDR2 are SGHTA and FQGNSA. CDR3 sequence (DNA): TGTGCCAGCAGCTTAGGAGGATCCAAGCGACATGAAAAACTGTTTTTT. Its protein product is CASSLGGSKRHEKLFF.

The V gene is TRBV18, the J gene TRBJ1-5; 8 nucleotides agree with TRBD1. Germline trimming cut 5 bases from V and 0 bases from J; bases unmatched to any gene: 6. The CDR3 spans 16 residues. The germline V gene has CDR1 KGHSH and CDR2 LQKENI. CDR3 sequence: CASSSTGVYSNQPQHF. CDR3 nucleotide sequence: TGTGCCAGCTCATCGACAGGGGTGTATAGCAATCAGCCCCAGCATTTT.

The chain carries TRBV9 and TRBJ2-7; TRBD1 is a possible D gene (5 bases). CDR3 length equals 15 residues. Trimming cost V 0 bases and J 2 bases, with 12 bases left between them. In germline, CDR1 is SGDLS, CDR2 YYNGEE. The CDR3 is CASSVEAGKAYEQYF. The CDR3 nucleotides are TGTGCCAGCAGCGTAGAGGCAGGGAAGGCCTACGAGCAGTACTTC.

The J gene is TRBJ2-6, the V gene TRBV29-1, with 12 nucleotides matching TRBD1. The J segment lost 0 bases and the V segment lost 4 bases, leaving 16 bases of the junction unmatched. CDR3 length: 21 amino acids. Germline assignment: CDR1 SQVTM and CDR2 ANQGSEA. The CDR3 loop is CSVAYRDRGLLSHSGANVLTF. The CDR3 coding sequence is TGCAGCGTTGCCTACCGGGACAGGGGGCTCTTATCACACTCTGGGGCCAACGTCCTGACTTTC.

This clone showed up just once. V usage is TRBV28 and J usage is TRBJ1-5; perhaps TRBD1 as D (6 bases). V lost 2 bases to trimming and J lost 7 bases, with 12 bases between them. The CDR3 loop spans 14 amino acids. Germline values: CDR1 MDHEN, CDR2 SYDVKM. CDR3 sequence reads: CASSLSYQGQPQHF. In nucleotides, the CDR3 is TGTGCCAGCAGTTTAAGCTATCAGGGGCAGCCCCAGCATTTT.

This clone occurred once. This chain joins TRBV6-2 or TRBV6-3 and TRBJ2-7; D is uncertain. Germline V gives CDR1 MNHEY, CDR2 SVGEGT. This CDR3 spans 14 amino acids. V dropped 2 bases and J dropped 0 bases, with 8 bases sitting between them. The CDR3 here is CASSYGLSSYEQYF. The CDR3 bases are TGTGCCAGCAGTTACGGGCTCAGCTCCTACGAGCAGTACTTC.

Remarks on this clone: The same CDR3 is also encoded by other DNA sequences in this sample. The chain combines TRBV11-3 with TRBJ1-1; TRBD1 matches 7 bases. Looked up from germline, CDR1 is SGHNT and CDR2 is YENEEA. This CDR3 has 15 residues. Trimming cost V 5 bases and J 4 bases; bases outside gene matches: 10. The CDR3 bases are TGTGCCAGCAGCCTGAAGACAGGGACGGTCACTGAAGCTTTCTTT. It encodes CASSLKTGTVTEAFF.